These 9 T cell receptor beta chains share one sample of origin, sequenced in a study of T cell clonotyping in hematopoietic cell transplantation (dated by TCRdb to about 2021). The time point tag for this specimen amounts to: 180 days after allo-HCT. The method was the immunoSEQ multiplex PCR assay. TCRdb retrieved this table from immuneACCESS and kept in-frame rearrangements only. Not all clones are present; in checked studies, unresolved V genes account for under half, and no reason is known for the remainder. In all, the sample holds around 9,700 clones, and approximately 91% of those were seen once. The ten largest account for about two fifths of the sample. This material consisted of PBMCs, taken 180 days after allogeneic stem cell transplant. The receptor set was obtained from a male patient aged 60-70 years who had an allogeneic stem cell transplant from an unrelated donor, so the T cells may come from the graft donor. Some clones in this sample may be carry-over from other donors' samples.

CDR3 DNA: TGTGCCAGCAGCGCAGGGAGGGGAGATACGCAGTATTTT. Encoded protein: CASSAGRGDTQYF. The chain couples TRBV9 to TRBJ2-3; TRBD2 matches 7 bases. The CDR3 is made up of 13 amino acids. With V trimmed by 3 bases and J by 5 bases, 3 bases remained unmatched. Germline CDR1 SGDLS, CDR2 YYNGEE.

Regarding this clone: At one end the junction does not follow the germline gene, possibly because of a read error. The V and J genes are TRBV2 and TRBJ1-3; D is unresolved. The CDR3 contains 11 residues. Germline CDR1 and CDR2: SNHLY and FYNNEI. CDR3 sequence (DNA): TGTGCCAGCAGATACGCCGGGGAGGTCGGTTTT. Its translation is CASRYAGEVGF.

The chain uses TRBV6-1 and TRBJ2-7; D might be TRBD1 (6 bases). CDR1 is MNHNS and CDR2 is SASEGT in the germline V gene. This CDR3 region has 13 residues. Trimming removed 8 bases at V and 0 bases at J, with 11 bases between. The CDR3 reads CASDQGNSYEQYF. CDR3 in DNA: TGTGCCAGCGACCAGGGGAACTCCTACGAGCAGTACTTC.

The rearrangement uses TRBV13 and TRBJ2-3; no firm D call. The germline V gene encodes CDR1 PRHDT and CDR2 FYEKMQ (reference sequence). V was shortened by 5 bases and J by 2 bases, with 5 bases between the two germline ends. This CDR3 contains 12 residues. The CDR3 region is CASSTHTDTQYF. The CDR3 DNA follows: TGTGCCAGCAGCACACACACAGATACGCAGTATTTT.

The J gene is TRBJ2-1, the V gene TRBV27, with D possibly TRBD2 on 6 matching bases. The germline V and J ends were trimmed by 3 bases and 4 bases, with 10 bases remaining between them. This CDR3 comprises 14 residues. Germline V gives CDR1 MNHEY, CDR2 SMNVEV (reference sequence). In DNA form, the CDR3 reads TGTGCCAGCAGTTTGGGACTGAAGTACAATGAGCAGTTCTTC. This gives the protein CASSLGLKYNEQFF.

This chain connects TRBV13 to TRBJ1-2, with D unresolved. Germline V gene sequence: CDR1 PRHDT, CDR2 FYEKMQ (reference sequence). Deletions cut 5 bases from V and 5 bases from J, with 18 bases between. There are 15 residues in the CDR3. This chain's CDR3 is CASSATHTVGYGYTF. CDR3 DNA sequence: TGTGCCAGCAGCGCGACCCACACCGTCGGGTATGGCTACACCTTC.

The CDR3 loop reads CASSWGLDEQYF. DNA for the CDR3: TGTGCCAGCAGCTGGGGTCTGGACGAGCAGTACTTC. The V gene is TRBV7-2, the J gene TRBJ2-7; D gene ambiguous. CDR1 SGHTA and CDR2 FQGNSA come from the germline V gene. The length of the CDR3 is 12 residues. Trimming stripped 4 bases from V and 5 bases from J, with 9 bases between.

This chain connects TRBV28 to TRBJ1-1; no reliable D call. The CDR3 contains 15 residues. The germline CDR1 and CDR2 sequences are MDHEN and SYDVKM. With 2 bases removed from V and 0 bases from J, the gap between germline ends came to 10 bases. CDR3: CASSLLGRLNTEAFF. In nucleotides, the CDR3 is TGTGCCAGCAGTTTACTGGGCAGACTGAACACTGAAGCTTTCTTT.

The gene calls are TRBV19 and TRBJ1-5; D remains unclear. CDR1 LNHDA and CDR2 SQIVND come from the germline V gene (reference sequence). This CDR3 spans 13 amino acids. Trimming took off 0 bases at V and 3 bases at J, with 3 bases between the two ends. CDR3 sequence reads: CASSIEDNQPQHF. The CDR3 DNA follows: TGTGCCAGTAGTATAGAGGACAATCAGCCCCAGCATTTT.